The next 3 T cell receptor beta chains were all read from a single sample in a study of T cells in Graves' hyperthyroidism and ophthalmopathy. Amplification targeted TCR beta CDR3 regions from RNA transcripts. The HTBI primer set drove a first-round RT-PCR of the TCR CDR3. Each CDR3 protein is one row after TCRdb ran MiXCR on the multiplex PCR reads. The data show approximately 150,000 distinct CDR3 sequences, about 9% seen once. The sample taken for sequencing was blood. These TCRs come from a woman aged 18-30 years with Graves' hyperthyroidism that later progressed to Graves' ophthalmopathy.

At least ten counts were recorded for this clonotype. CDR3 nucleotides: TGTGCCAGCGGGGAGGACACTGAAGCTTTCTTT. This gives the protein CASGEDTEAFF. The chain has TRBV19 and TRBJ1-1; D uncertain. V lost 9 bases and J 3 bases, leaving 8 bases between the germline ends. The CDR3 has 11 residues. CDR1 and CDR2 (germline): LNHDA, SQIVND (reference sequence).

This clonotype has a count of ten or more. This rearrangement joins TRBV10-3 to TRBJ2-1, with 14 bases fitting TRBD2. The CDR3 consists of 17 residues. Germline V CDR1 and CDR2: ENHRY, SYGVKD. Trimming at V came to 3 bases and at J to 5 bases, leaving 6 bases not matched to a gene. The CDR3 DNA is TGTGCCATCAGTGACGAATTGGGACTAGCGGGAGACAATGAGCAGTTCTTC. Protein product: CAISDELGLAGDNEQFF.

This clonotype was counted ten times or more. The J gene is TRBJ2-3, the V gene TRBV2; 7 bases map to TRBD2. The germline V gene has CDR1 SNHLY and CDR2 FYNNEI. This CDR3 has 18 amino acids. V was pared by 6 bases and J by 1 base, with 16 bases of the junction left unmatched. The CDR3 reads CASRPSGTTTRRTDTQYF. CDR3 DNA sequence: TGTGCCAGCAGACCCTCCGGGACTACTACCCGACGCACAGATACGCAGTATTTT.